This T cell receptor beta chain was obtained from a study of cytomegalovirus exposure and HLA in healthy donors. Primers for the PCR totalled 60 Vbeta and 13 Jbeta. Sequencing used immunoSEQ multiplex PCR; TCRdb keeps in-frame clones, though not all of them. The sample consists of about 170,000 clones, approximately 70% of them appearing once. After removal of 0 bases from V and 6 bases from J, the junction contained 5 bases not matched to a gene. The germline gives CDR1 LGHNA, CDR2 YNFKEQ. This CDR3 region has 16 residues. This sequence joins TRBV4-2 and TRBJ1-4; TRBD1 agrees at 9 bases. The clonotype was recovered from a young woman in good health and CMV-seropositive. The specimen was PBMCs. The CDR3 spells CASSQDSGTGHEKLFF. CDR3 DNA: TGTGCCAGCAGCCAAGATTCTGGGACAGGGCATGAAAAACTGTTTTTT.